This T cell receptor beta chain came from a study of T cell repertoires in cytomegalovirus infection. Study context: Indications of both CMV infection and matching HLA type were provided by public TCR beta signatures.

Note on this clonotype: No antigen is known for it.

CDR1 is MNHEY and CDR2 is SVGAGI in the germline V gene. CDR3 length: 15 amino acids. V dropped 2 bases and J dropped 4 bases, with 12 bases sitting between them. Each CDR3 protein gets one entry after TCRdb re-called the reads with MiXCR. The sample consists of about 920,000 distinct CDR3 sequences, roughly 30% of them appearing once. V usage is TRBV6-5 and J usage is TRBJ2-1; D remains unclear. The material sequenced was cultured CD8+ T cells from PBMCs, taken from culture after CMV antigen stimulation. The TCR was taken from a human donor in good health (CMV status not recorded). Some clones in this sample may be carry-over from other donors' samples. The CDR3 DNA reads TGTGCCAGCAGTTACGATTCCCTGCAATACAATGAGCAGTTCTTC. Translation: CASSYDSLQYNEQFF.